This T cell receptor (beta chain) derives from a study of spatial heterogeneity in lung cancer. Overall study: Beta-chain sequences consistently outnumbered alpha-chain sequences in detection.

Study-wide findings and caveats: Resection saw ubiquitous expanded tumor TCRs appear in blood more than follow-up did.

This clonotype was seen ten or more times. Its matching antigen is unknown. Trimming removed 3 bases from V and 4 bases from J, with 16 bases in between. Germline V CDR1 and CDR2: SGHTA, FQGTGA. This CDR3 is built from 16 residues. Documented time point: sample taken at primary tumor resection. No cell sorting; template was whole RNA from tumor, lung tissue or PBMC. Every TCR cDNA molecule bore a unique molecular identifier. TCRdb processed the 5' RACE reads anew with MiXCR; each CDR3 protein has one entry. This table holds approximately 52,000 distinct CDR3 sequences, roughly 7.5% found once. The source is a female donor with early-stage non-small cell lung cancer. The chain combines TRBV7-3 with TRBJ1-5; D is possibly TRBD1 (5 bases). The sample here was PBMCs, taken at surgery. The CDR3 region has the DNA TGTGCCAGCAGCTTCGATGGTTTAGAGGGGAATCAGCCCCAGCATTTT. It codes for CASSFDGLEGNQPQHF.